The clone carrying this T cell receptor (beta chain) came up a few times. This record comes from a study of blood T cell repertoires in COVID-19. Overall study context: The analysed material was cDNA or gDNA that came from T cells, B-cell-depleted T cells, or PBMCs.

Germline trimming cut 2 bases from V and 5 bases from J; bases unmatched to any gene: 8. The CDR3 covers 15 residues. CDR1 SGHRS and CDR2 YFSETQ come from the germline V gene. Here immunoSEQ multiplex PCR was the method, and the copy in TCRdb shows in-frame clones only, minus some. Of under 300,000 clones in the sample, over 75% were seen once. The source material was peripheral blood. The chain joins TRBV5-1 to TRBJ1-2, with 8 bases aligning to TRBD1. The sequence came from a woman aged 35 to 49 who had recovered from COVID-19. This CDR3 reads CASSFGSRTGYGYTF. CDR3 coding DNA: TGCGCCAGCAGCTTTGGTTCGCGGACAGGGTATGGCTACACCTTC.